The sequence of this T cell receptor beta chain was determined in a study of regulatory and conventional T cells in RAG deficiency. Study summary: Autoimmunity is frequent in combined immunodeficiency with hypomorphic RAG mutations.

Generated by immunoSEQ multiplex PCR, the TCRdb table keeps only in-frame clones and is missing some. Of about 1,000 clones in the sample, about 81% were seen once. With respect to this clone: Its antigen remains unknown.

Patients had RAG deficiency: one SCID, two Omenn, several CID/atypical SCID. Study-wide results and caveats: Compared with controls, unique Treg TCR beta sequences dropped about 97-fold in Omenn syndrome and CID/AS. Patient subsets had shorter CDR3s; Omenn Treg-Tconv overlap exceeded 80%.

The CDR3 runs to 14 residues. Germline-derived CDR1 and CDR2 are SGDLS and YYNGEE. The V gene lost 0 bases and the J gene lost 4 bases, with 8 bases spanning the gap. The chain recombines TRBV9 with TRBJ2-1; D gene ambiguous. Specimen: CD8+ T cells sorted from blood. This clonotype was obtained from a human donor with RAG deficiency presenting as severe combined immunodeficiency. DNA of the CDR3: TGTGCCAGCAGCGTAGGGACGAAGTACAATGAGCAGTTCTTC. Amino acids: CASSVGTKYNEQFF.